This note documents a single TCR beta chain sequence. Within the sample, other DNA sequences also encode this same CDR3. This entry is derived from a study of T cell responses to AZD1222 COVID-19 vaccine. Profiled with immunoSEQ multiplex PCR; TCRdb holds only in-frame clones, not every one. The sample contains 100,000 to 150,000 clones, approximately 85% of which appear only once. Between the trimmed V and J ends, which lost 0 bases and 3 bases, there was a span of 10 bases. The CDR3 runs 14 residues. Germline V gene lookup returns CDR1 SGDLS and CDR2 YYNGEE. Sequencing used peripheral blood, obtained on day 0 of MenACWY control vaccination. The TCR was taken from an adult in good health. This rearrangement joins TRBV9 to TRBJ2-7, with D tentatively TRBD1 (6 bases). For the CDR3, the DNA is TGTGCCAGCAGCGTAGGGGACACCCACTACGAGCAGTACTTC. Translating it yields CASSVGDTHYEQYF.